This section outlines one T cell receptor (beta chain) sequence together with its context. The data originate from a study of OX40 agonist ivuxolimab in advanced cancers. J lost 7 bases, V lost 0 bases, and 3 bases had no gene match. The CDR3 contains 14 residues. Germline assignment: CDR1 PRHDT and CDR2 FYEKMQ (reference sequence). Data came from immunoSEQ multiplex PCR; TCRdb stores just in-frame clones and leaves some out. This sample yields roughly 19,000 clones, of which around four fifths are seen a single time; 9.5% to 12% belongs to the top ten. The input for sequencing was CD4+ or CD8+ T cells sorted from blood, taken in a trial of the OX40 agonist ivuxolimab. V gene TRBV13 combines with J gene TRBJ2-4; 7 positions agree with TRBD1. The clonotype comes from an adult with an advanced solid tumor such as melanoma, head and neck, liver or kidney cancer. The CDR3 spells CASSLGVTGNIQYF. The CDR3 region has the DNA TGTGCCAGCAGCTTAGGGGTGACAGGGAACATTCAGTACTTC.